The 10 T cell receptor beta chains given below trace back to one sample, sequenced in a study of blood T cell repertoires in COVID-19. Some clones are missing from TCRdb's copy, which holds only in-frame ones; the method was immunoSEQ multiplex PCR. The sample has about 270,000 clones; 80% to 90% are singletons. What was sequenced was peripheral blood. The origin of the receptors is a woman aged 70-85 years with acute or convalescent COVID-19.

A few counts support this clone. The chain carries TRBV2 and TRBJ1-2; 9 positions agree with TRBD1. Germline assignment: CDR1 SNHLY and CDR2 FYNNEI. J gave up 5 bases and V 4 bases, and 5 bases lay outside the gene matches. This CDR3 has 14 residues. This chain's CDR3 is CASSGTGAAYGYTF. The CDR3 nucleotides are TGTGCCAGCAGTGGGACAGGGGCGGCTTATGGCTACACCTTC.

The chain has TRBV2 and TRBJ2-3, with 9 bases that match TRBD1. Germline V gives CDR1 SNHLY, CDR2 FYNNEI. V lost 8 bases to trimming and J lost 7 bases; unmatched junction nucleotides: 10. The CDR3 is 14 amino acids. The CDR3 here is CASQTGGFRNTQYF. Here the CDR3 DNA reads TGTGCCAGCCAGACAGGGGGATTTAGAAATACGCAGTATTTT. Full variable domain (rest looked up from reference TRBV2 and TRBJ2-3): EPEVTQTPSHQVTQMGQEVILRCVPISNHLYFYWYRQILGQKVEFLVSFYNNEISEKSEIFDDQFSVERPDGSNFTLKIRSTKLEDSAMYFCASQTGGFRNTQYFGPGTRLTVL.

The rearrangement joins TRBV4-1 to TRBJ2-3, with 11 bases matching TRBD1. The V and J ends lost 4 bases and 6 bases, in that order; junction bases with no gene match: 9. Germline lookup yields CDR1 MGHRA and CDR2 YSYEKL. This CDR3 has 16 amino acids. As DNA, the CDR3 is TGCGCCAGCAGCCGGCCGGACAGGGGGCTCATGGATACGCAGTATTTT. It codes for CASSRPDRGLMDTQYF.

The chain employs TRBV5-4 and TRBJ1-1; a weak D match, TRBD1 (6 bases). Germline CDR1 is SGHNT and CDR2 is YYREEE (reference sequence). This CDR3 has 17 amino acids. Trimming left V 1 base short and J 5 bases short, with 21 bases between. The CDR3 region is CASSLSPTGEGWTEAFF. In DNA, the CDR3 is TGTGCCAGCAGCTTGTCCCCGACAGGAGAAGGGTGGACTGAAGCTTTCTTT.

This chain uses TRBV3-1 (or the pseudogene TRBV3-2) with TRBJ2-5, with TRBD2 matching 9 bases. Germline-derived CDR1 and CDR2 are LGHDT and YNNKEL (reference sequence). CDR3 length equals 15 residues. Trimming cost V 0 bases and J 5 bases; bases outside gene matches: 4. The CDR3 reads CASSQDGTSWETQYF. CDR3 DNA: TGTGCCAGCAGCCAAGATGGGACTAGCTGGGAGACCCAGTACTTC.

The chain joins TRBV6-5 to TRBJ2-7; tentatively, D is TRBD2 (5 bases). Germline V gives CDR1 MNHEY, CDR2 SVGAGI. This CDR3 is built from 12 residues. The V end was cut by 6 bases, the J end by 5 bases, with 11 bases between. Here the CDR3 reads CASRATGNEQYF. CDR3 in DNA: TGTGCCAGCAGAGCTACCGGGAACGAGCAGTACTTC.

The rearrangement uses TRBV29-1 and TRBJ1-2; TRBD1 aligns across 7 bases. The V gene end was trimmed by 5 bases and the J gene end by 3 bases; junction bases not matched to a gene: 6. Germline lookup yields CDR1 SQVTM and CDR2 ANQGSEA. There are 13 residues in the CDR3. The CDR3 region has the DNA TGCAGCGTTCGACAGGGAAAGGACTATGGCTACACCTTC. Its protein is CSVRQGKDYGYTF.

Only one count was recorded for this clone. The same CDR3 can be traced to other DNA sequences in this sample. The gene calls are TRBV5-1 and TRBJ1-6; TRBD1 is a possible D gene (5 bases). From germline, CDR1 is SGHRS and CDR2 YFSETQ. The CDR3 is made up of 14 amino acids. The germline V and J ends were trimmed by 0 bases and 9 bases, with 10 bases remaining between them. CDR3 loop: CASSLGGLGSPLHF. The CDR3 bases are TGCGCCAGCAGCTTGGGGGGCCTGGGTTCACCCCTCCACTTT.

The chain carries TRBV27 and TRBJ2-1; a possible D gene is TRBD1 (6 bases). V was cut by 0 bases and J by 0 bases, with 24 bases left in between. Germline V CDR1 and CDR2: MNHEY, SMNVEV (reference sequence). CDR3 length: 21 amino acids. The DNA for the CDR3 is TGTGCCAGCAGTTTATCGTTTCGCAGGGGATCAACCATAAGCTCCTACAATGAGCAGTTCTTC. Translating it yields CASSLSFRRGSTISSYNEQFF.

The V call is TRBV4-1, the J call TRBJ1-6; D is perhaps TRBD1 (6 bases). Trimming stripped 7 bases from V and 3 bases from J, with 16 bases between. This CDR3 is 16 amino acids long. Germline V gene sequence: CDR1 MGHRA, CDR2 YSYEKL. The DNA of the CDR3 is TGCGCCAGCAAACAGGGTGTCAGTAGCTATAATTCACCCCTCCACTTT. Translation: CASKQGVSSYNSPLHF.